This TCR beta chain is drawn from a study of CD8 T cells in Susac syndrome. Random-hexamer reverse transcription was applied to roughly 0.45 to 1 ug RNA. TCRdb redid the calling of the immunoSEQ multiplex PCR reads with MiXCR, one entry per CDR3 protein. In the table there are roughly 84,000 distinct CDR3 sequences, approximately 96% of which are singletons. From germline, CDR1 is SGHNT and CDR2 YYREEE (reference sequence). The ends were cut back, 0 bases at V and 8 bases at J, with 12 bases in the middle. The CDR3 runs 14 residues. This TCR was recovered from a human donor with Susac syndrome. The V gene is TRBV5-4, the J gene TRBJ2-4; the D gene is possibly TRBD2 (5 bases). The source material was CD8+ T cells from PBMCs. The CDR3: CASSLERTGDIQYF. CDR3 DNA sequence: TGTGCCAGCAGCTTGGAGCGGACTGGGGACATTCAGTACTTC.